The entry below describes one TCR beta chain. This clone was counted once. There is no known antigen for this receptor. Per-nucleotide qualities are absent, and no much larger clonotype sits a single base away. Libraries were constructed by the immunoSEQ multiplex PCR assay. For TCR sequencing, RNA was extracted from every sample and reverse transcribed into cDNA to serve as template. First-strand cDNA was synthesized with SuperScript III using a 2:1 mix of oligo-dT and random hexamers. A synthetic immune receptor repertoire was used to gauge amplification bias, and whatever bias remained was removed computationally. The paper's processing steps were these. After raw reads were preprocessed to remove errors, the CDR3 was defined following IMGT conventions as running from the conserved cysteine to phenylalanine. Clonality was calculated as 1 minus Shannon entropy normalized by log2 of the number of productive unique TCRs. Whether each scalp clone was CD4 or CD8 was inferred by checking scalp TCRbeta sequences against the CD4 and CD8 repertoires from sorted blood. Not all clones reach the TCRdb copy of this immuneACCESS table, which keeps in-frame sequences only. Checked studies attribute under half of the gap to unresolved V genes and leave the rest unexplained. The DNA gave D and trimming, while V, J and clone size come from that table. The sample records about 180,000 clones, more than 60% of which are singletons. Roughly 1.7% of the sample is held by the ten biggest clonotypes.

The entry originates in a study of CD8+ T cells in alopecia areata (dated by TCRdb to the late 2010s). Some background on the complete study: The treated patients took part in an open-label pilot trial in which moderate-to-severe alopecia areata was treated with oral tofacitinib at 5 to 10 mg twice daily. TCRbeta CDR3 regions were amplified by immunoSEQ multiplex PCR using 35 Vbeta forward and 13 Jbeta reverse primers. Tofacitinib-treated patients had biopsies at baseline and at 4 and 24 weeks of treatment, with a later scalp biopsy in several patients. High-throughput TCRbeta sequencing was used to examine T cell clonal expansion in alopecia areata in both the C3H/HeJ mouse model and human patients. Patients received tofacitinib for 6 to 18 months and were then followed off drug for 6 months to check for delayed response and recurrence. On the human side, TCRbeta sequencing was run on scalp tissue and on sorted CD4+ and CD8+ peripheral blood T cells from healthy controls and from alopecia areata patients with either patchy or totalis/universalis disease. Scalp clonality was compared among normal scalp (n=4), patchy alopecia areata scalp (n=8), and alopecia totalis/universalis scalp (n=8). RNA was extracted with the PAXgene miRNA kit for fixed scalp, the miRNeasy kit for PBMCs, and the RNeasy kit for mouse skin.

What the authors observed across the whole study: Unlike mouse skin, where gammadelta T cells dominate, normal human skin contains resident alphabeta T cells that get sequenced too, which complicates analysis of the scalp TCR repertoire. Compared with normal scalp, lesional scalp had higher clonality and more expanded CD8+ clones, particularly in alopecia totalis/universalis, a pattern that suggests antigenic drive. TCR sequences shared between patients were less clear than in mice, possibly partly because of HLA diversity in the patient population.

The CDR3 runs 17 amino acids, cysteine and phenylalanine included. The retained sequence is limited to the CDR3, 51 bases, with the frame set at the first base. CDR1 and CDR2, per the germline V gene, are LGHNA and YSLEER. Trimming leaves V shorter by 3 bases and J shorter by 3 bases, with the junction holding 11 bases beyond the gene matches. According to the study, the label for this sample's time point signals: baseline before oral tofacitinib. From alopecia areata patients, peripheral blood was collected along with lesional scalp punch biopsies. PBMCs were isolated by density centrifugation and stained for CD3, CD4 and CD8, and CD4+ and CD8+ T cells were sorted on a FACSAria.

The rearrangement combines TRBV4-3 with TRBJ2-3; TRBD2 lines up with 8 middle nucleotides. The sequenced sample was CD4+ T cells sorted from blood, obtained at week 0. This clonotype originated in a human donor with alopecia areata. The DNA reads TGCGCCAGCAGCCAGGACGATGGGACTAGGGGAACAGATACGCAGTATTTT. Its translation reads: CASSQDDGTRGTDTQYF.